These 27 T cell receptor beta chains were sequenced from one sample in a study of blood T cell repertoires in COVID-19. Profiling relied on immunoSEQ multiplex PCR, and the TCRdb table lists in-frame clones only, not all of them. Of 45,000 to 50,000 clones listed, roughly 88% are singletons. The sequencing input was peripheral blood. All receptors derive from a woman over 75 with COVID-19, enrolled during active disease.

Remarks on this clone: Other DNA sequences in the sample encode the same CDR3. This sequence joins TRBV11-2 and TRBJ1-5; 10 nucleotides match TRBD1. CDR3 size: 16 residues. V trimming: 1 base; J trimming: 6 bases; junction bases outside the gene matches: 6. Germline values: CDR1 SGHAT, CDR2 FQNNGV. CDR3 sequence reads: CASSLGDRGLGQPQHF. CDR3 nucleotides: TGTGCCAGCAGCTTAGGTGACAGGGGGCTCGGTCAGCCCCAGCATTTT.

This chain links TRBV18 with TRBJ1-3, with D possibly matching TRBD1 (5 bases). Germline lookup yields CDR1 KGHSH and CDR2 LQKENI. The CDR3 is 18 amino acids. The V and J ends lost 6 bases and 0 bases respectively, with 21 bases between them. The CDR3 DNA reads TGTGCCAGCTCGTCAAGCAGGGTGGCCTTTCACTCTGGAAACACCATATATTTT. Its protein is CASSSSRVAFHSGNTIYF.

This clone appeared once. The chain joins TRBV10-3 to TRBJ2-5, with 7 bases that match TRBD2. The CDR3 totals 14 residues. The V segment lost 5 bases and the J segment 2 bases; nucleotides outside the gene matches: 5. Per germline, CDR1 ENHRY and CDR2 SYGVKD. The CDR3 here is CAISPLGGQETQYF. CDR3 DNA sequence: TGTGCCATCAGTCCCCTGGGGGGGCAAGAGACCCAGTACTTC.

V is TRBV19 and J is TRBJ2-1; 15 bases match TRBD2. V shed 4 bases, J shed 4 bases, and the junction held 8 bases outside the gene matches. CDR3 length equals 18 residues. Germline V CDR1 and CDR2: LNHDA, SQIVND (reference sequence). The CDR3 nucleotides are TGTGCCAGTAGTACGGGACTAGCGGGAGGAAACCCTTACAATGAGCAGTTCTTC. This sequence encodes CASSTGLAGGNPYNEQFF. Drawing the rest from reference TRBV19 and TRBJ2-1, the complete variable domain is DGGITQSPKYLFRKEGQNVTLSCEQNLNHDAMYWYRQDPGQGLRLIYYSQIVNDFQKGDIAEGYSVSREKKESFPLTVTSAQKNPTAFYLCASSTGLAGGNPYNEQFFGPGTRLTVL.

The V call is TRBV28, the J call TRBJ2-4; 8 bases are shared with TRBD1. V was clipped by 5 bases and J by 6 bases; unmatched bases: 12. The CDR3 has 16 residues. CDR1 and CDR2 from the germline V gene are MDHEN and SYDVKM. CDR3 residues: CASSPQQGGIRNIQYF. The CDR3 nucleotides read TGTGCCAGCAGTCCCCAACAGGGGGGAATTCGAAACATTCAGTACTTC.

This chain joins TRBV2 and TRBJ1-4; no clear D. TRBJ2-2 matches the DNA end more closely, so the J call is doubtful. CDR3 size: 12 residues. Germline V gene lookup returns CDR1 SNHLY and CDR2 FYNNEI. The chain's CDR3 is CASKVPYRELFF. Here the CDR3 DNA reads TGTGCCAGCAAAGTCCCTTACAGGGAGCTGTTTTTT.

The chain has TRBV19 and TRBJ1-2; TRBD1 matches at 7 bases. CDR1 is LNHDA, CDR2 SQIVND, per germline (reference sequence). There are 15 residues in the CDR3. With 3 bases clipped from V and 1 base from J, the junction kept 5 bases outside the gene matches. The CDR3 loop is CASSMGDSINYGYTF. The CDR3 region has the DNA TGTGCCAGTAGTATGGGGGACAGCATTAACTATGGCTACACCTTC.

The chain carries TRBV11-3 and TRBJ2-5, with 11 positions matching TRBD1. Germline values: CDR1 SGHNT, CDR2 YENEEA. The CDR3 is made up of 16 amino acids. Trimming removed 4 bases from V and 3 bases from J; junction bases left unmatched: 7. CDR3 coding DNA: TGTGCCAGCAGCTCTGGGACAGGGGGAAACGAAGAGACCCAGTACTTC. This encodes CASSSGTGGNEETQYF.

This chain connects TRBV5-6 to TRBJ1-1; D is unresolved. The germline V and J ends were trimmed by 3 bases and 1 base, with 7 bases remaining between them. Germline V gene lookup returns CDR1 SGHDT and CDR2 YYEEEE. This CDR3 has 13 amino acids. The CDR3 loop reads CASSYRGNTEAFF. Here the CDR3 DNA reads TGTGCCAGCAGCTATCGGGGGAACACTGAAGCTTTCTTT.

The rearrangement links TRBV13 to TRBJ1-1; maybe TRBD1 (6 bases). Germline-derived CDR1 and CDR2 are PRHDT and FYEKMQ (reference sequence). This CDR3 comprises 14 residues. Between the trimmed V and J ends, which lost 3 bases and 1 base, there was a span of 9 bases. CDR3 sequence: CASSFGTQNTEAFF. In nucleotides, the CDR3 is TGTGCCAGCAGCTTTGGGACACAGAACACTGAAGCTTTCTTT.

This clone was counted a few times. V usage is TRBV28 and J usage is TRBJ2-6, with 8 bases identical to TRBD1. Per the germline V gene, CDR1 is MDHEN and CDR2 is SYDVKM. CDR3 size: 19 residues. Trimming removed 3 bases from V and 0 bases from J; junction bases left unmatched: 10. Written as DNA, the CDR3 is TGTGCCAGCAGTTTCCCCCGGACAGGGCCCGTCTCTGGGGCCAACGTCCTGACTTTC. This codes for CASSFPRTGPVSGANVLTF.

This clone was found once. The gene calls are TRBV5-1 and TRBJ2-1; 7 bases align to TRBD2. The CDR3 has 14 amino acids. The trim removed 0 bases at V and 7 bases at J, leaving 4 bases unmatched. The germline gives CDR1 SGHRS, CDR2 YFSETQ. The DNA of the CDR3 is TGCGCCAGCAGCTTGGAGGTCGGGAGGAATGAGCAGTTCTTC. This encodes CASSLEVGRNEQFF.

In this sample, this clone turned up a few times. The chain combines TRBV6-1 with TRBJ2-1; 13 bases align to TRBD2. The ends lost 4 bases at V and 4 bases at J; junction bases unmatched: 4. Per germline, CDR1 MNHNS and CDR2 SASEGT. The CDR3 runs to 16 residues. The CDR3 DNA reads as TGTGCCAGCAGTGGAAAACTAGCGGGAGGGTACAATGAGCAGTTCTTC. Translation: CASSGKLAGGYNEQFF.

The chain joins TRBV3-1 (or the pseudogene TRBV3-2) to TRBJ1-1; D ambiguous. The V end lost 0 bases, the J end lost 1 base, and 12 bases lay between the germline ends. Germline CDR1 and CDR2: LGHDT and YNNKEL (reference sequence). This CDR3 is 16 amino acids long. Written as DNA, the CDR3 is TGTGCCAGCAGCCAAGATAGCCCACCGAAGAACACTGAAGCTTTCTTT. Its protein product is CASSQDSPPKNTEAFF.

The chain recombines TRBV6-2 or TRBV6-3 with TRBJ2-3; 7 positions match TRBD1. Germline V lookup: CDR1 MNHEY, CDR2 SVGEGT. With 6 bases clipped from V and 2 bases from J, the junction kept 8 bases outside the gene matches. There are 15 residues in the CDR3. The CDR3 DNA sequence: TGTGCCAGCAGCCCAGTACAGGGGAACACAGATACGCAGTATTTT. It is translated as CASSPVQGNTDTQYF.

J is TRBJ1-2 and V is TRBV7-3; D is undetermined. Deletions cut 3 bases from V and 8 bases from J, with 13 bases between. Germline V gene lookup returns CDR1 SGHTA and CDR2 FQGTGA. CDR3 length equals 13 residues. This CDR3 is CASSFGRTGGYTF. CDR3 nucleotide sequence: TGTGCCAGCAGCTTCGGACGGACGGGGGGCTACACCTTC.

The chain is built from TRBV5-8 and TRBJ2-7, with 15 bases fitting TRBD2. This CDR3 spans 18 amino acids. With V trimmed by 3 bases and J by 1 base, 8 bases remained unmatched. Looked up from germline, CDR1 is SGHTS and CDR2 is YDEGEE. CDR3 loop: CASSSLPGLAGGSYEQYF. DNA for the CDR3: TGTGCCAGCAGCTCCCTCCCGGGACTAGCGGGAGGTTCCTACGAGCAGTACTTC.

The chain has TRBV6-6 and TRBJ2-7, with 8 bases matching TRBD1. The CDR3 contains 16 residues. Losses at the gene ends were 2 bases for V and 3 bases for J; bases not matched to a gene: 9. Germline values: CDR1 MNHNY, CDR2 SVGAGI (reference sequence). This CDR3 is CASSYGTGGRGYEQYF. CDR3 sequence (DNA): TGTGCCAGCAGTTACGGCACAGGGGGAAGGGGCTACGAGCAGTACTTC.

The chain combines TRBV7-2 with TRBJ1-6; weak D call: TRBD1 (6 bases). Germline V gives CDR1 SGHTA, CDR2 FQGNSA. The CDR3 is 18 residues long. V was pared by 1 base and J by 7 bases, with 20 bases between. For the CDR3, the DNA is TGTGCCAGCAGCTTAGATGGAGCGGGGGCAGCAAGAAATTCACCCCTCCACTTT. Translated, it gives CASSLDGAGAARNSPLHF.

The CDR3 DNA is TGTGCCAGCAGTGACGGGGGTTTAAGGGGTAACTATGGCTACACCTTC. The encoded protein is CASSDGGLRGNYGYTF. This chain links TRBV6-1 with TRBJ1-2, with a tentative D call TRBD1 (5 bases). Germline values: CDR1 MNHNS, CDR2 SASEGT. Trimming cost V 3 bases and J 1 base, with 15 bases left between them. This CDR3 comprises 16 residues.

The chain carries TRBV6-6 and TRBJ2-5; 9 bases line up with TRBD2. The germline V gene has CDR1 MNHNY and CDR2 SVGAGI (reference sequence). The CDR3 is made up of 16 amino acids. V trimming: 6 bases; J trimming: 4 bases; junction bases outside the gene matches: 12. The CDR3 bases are TGTGCCAGCAGACCGACTATAGCGGGGGAGGGAGAGACCCAGTACTTC. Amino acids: CASRPTIAGEGETQYF.

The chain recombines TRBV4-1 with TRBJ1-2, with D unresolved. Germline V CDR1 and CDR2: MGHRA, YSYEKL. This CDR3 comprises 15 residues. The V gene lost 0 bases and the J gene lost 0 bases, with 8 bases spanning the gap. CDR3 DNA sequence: TGCGCCAGCAGCCAAGAGAGGCACGCTAACTATGGCTACACCTTC. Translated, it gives CASSQERHANYGYTF.

The CDR3 nucleotides read TGTGCCAGCAGTGGGGTTGGGACAGGGTCTCGGCCCCAGCATTTT. It specifies CASSGVGTGSRPQHF. V and J are TRBV25-1 and TRBJ1-5; 9 bases match TRBD1. The CDR3 runs to 15 residues. CDR1 is MGHDK, CDR2 SYGVNS, per germline. Trimming removed 4 bases from V and 9 bases from J; junction bases left unmatched: 10.

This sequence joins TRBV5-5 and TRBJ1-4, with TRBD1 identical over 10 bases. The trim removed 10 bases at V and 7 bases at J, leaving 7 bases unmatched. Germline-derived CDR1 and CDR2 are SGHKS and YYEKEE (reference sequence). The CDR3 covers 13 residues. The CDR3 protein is CACGQGVIEKLFF. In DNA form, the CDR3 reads TGTGCCTGTGGACAGGGGGTGATTGAAAAACTGTTTTTT.

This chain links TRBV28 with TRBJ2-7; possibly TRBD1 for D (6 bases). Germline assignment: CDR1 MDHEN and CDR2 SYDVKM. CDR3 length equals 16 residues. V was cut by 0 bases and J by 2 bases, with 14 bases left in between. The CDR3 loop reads CASSLWSRGVPYEQYF. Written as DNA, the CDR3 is TGTGCCAGCAGTTTATGGTCCAGGGGAGTCCCCTACGAGCAGTACTTC.

CDR3 in amino acids: CASSSIGPGQGSDEQYF. As DNA, the CDR3 is TGTGCCAGCAGCTCAATAGGACCGGGACAGGGGAGCGACGAGCAGTACTTC. The chain recombines TRBV7-3 with TRBJ2-7, with TRBD1 matching 10 bases. Germline loops: CDR1 SGHTA, CDR2 FQGTGA. Losses at the gene ends were 4 bases for V and 5 bases for J; bases not matched to a gene: 14. The CDR3 totals 17 residues.

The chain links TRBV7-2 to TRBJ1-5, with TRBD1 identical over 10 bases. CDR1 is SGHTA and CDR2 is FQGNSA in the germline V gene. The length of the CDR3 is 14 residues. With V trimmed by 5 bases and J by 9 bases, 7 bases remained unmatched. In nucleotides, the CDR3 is TGTGCCAGCAGCGCTCGGGACAGGGGAAGGCCCCAGCATTTT. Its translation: CASSARDRGRPQHF.